This TCR beta chain was obtained from a study of blood T cells in healthy people across ages. Study-level points and caveats: As age increased, TCR beta diversity per million T cells fell in a roughly linear fashion.

Through a sample-barcoded 5' primer and a J-beta primer mix, a second PCR was run for roughly 6 to 11 cycles. Each sample yielded at least 2.5 million CDR3-containing paired-end reads. Using its own MiXCR run on the 5' RACE reads, TCRdb lists one record per CDR3 protein. Of around 1,600,000 distinct CDR3 sequences in the sample, roughly two fifths were seen once. Total RNA amounts of at least 5.5 micrograms were extracted per sample. About this clonotype itself: Its antigen is unidentified.

The germline CDR1 and CDR2 sequences are DFQATT and SNEGSKA (reference sequence). Trimming removed 3 bases from V and 2 bases from J; junction bases left unmatched: 5. The CDR3 loop spans 15 amino acids. The sequencing input was blood. The origin of this receptor is a woman aged 18-29 years in good health. J is TRBJ2-1 and V is TRBV20-1, with 9 nucleotides matching TRBD2. CDR3 region: CSARAGGGAYNEQFF. CDR3 nucleotides: TGCAGTGCTAGGGCTGGCGGGGGGGCCTACAATGAGCAGTTCTTC.